The 15 T cell receptor beta chains below were found in one sample sequenced in a study of blood T cell repertoires in COVID-19. The assay was immunoSEQ multiplex PCR, and TCRdb's table has in-frame clones only and misses some. The table lists about 240,000 clones, approximately 78% of them singletons. Sample: peripheral blood. The receptors originated from an older woman with active or convalescent COVID-19.

The chain is built from TRBV19 and TRBJ2-3; D possibly corresponds to TRBD1 (5 bases). The CDR3 has 15 amino acids. CDR1 LNHDA and CDR2 SQIVND come from the germline V gene (reference sequence). V dropped 1 base and J dropped 6 bases, with 14 bases sitting between them. CDR3 DNA sequence: TGTGCCAGTAGTATAGCGGCAGGGTCCACGGATACGCAGTATTTT. This sequence encodes CASSIAAGSTDTQYF.

The chain couples TRBV10-3 to TRBJ1-5, with 7 bases lining up with TRBD1. The CDR3 spans 13 residues. Germline CDR1 ENHRY, CDR2 SYGVKD. The J segment lost 6 bases and the V segment lost 6 bases, leaving 5 bases of the junction unmatched. The CDR3 reads CAISDRVGQPQHF. The CDR3 DNA follows: TGTGCCATCAGCGACAGGGTCGGTCAGCCCCAGCATTTT.

This clone has a handful of counts. This sample includes further DNA sequences coding for the same CDR3. The V gene is TRBV5-1, the J gene TRBJ2-7, with 9 bases matching TRBD2. There are 15 residues in the CDR3. The V gene end was trimmed by 0 bases and the J gene end by 1 base; junction bases not matched to a gene: 2. Germline-derived CDR1 and CDR2 are SGHRS and YFSETQ. The CDR3 region is CASSLVAGASYEQYF. CDR3 coding DNA: TGCGCCAGCAGCTTGGTAGCGGGGGCTTCCTACGAGCAGTACTTC. Looking up the rest from reference TRBV5-1 and TRBJ2-7 gives the full variable domain: KAGVTQTPRYLIKTRGQQVTLSCSPISGHRSVSWYQQTPGQGLQFLFEYFSETQRNKGNFPGRFSGRQFSNSRSEMNVSTLELGDSALYLCASSLVAGASYEQYFGPGTRLTVT.

The chain employs TRBV18 and TRBJ1-4; D gene unclear. CDR1 is KGHSH and CDR2 is LQKENI in the germline V gene. V was cut by 3 bases and J by 0 bases, with 8 bases left in between. The CDR3 is made up of 15 amino acids. The CDR3 DNA is TGTGCCAGCTCACCGGGCTTTCCAACTAATGAAAAACTGTTTTTT. Translating gives CASSPGFPTNEKLFF.

V gene TRBV12-3 or TRBV12-4 combines with J gene TRBJ1-1; no reliable D call. V gave up 4 bases and J gave up 1 base, with 7 bases separating them. This CDR3 contains 13 residues. The CDR3 coding sequence is TGTGCCAGCAGTTCCAACACGAACACTGAAGCTTTCTTT. The encoded protein is CASSSNTNTEAFF.

The rearrangement uses TRBV10-3 and TRBJ2-7; TRBD1 matches at 7 bases. J lost 6 bases, V lost 8 bases, and 10 bases had no gene match. CDR1 is ENHRY, CDR2 SYGVKD, per germline. CDR3 length: 13 residues. The CDR3 DNA reads TGTGCCATCGGAATGAAGGGGGCAAGCGAGCAGTACTTC. This encodes CAIGMKGASEQYF.

The V gene is TRBV18, the J gene TRBJ1-2, with 7 bases that match TRBD1. The CDR3 is 15 residues long. Per the germline V gene, CDR1 is KGHSH and CDR2 is LQKENI. V trimming: 1 base; J trimming: 5 bases; junction bases outside the gene matches: 7. In nucleotides, the CDR3 is TGTGCCAGCTCACCACGAGGACAGGCCGCATATGGCTACACCTTC. This gives the protein CASSPRGQAAYGYTF.

V and J are TRBV2 and TRBJ2-6; D is unresolved. The CDR3 extends over 16 amino acids. The germline V gene encodes CDR1 SNHLY and CDR2 FYNNEI. V dropped 7 bases and J dropped 2 bases, with 15 bases sitting between them. For the CDR3, the DNA is TGTGCCAGCAACTTCAGGCCCAGCACTGGGGCCAACGTCCTGACTTTC. It specifies CASNFRPSTGANVLTF.

The chain joins TRBV7-9 to TRBJ2-3; 14 bases align to TRBD2. The CDR3 has 19 amino acids. V lost 2 bases, J lost 2 bases, and 9 bases stayed unmatched. Germline V gene lookup returns CDR1 SEHNR and CDR2 FQNEAQ (reference sequence). The CDR3 reads CASSLPGLAGELVTDTQYF. CDR3 nucleotides: TGTGCCAGCAGCTTACCGGGACTAGCGGGGGAGCTAGTCACAGATACGCAGTATTTT.

The chain combines TRBV7-9 with TRBJ2-2; D gene ambiguous. The CDR3 extends over 13 amino acids. Germline V CDR1 and CDR2: SEHNR, FQNEAQ (reference sequence). V lost 5 bases and J 3 bases, leaving 7 bases between the germline ends. CDR3 sequence reads: CASSTEYTGELFF. Here the CDR3 DNA reads TGTGCCAGCAGCACCGAGTACACCGGGGAGCTGTTTTTT.

The V call is TRBV6-1, the J call TRBJ2-7, with 9 bases that match TRBD1. V shed 3 bases, J shed 4 bases, and the junction held 4 bases outside the gene matches. This CDR3 has 14 amino acids. Germline CDR1 and CDR2: MNHNS and SASEGT. Here the CDR3 reads CASSEDRGRYEQYF. Written as DNA, the CDR3 is TGTGCCAGCAGTGAGGACAGGGGTAGGTACGAGCAGTACTTC.

The chain uses TRBV30 and TRBJ1-5; no clear D gene. Trimming pared 0 bases from V and 5 bases from J, leaving 14 bases between. The CDR3 length is 15 residues. CDR1 and CDR2 (germline): GTSNPN, SVGIG (reference sequence). CDR3 sequence: CAWSVAPSVHQPQHF. For the CDR3, the DNA is TGTGCCTGGAGTGTAGCCCCTTCGGTCCATCAGCCCCAGCATTTT.

Concerning this clone itself: This same CDR3 is encoded by further DNA sequences in the sample. The chain uses TRBV11-3 and TRBJ1-6; D gene unclear. The CDR3 sequence is 13 residues long. Germline-derived CDR1 and CDR2 are SGHNT and YENEEA. Trimming cost V 4 bases and J 6 bases, with 7 bases left between them. CDR3 in DNA: TGTGCCAGCAGCTCCGGTGTTAATTCACCCCTCCACTTT. Its protein is CASSSGVNSPLHF.

V and J are TRBV5-4 and TRBJ1-1, with D uncertain. The CDR3 length is 12 residues. Per germline, CDR1 SGHNT and CDR2 YYREEE (reference sequence). Trimming shortened V by 2 bases and J by 4 bases, and 6 bases separated the two germline ends. The CDR3: CASSFPFTEAFF. The CDR3 DNA follows: TGTGCCAGCAGCTTTCCCTTCACTGAAGCTTTCTTT. The full variable domain, in which reference TRBV5-4 and TRBJ1-1 provide the parts outside the CDR3, is ETGVTQSPTHLIKTRGQQVTLRCSSQSGHNTVSWYQQALGQGPQFIFQYYREEENGRGNFPPRFSGLQFPNYSSELNVNALELDDSALYLCASSFPFTEAFFGQGTRLTVV.

V gene TRBV30 combines with J gene TRBJ2-3; no firm D call. This CDR3 is 11 amino acids long. V gave up 3 bases and J gave up 2 bases, with 3 bases separating them. Germline CDR1 is GTSNPN and CDR2 is SVGIG (reference sequence). The DNA for the CDR3 is TGTGCCTGGAGCTTCACAGATACGCAGTATTTT. Translated, it gives CAWSFTDTQYF.